The T cell receptor beta chain described here comes from a study of T cells expressing NK-cell markers. TCRdb reprocessed the 5' RACE reads and keeps a single row for each CDR3 protein, giving no DNA. This table holds a few hundred thousand distinct CDR3 sequences. The CDR3 sequence is 13 residues long. Germline lookup yields CDR1 SGHRS and CDR2 YFSETQ. The rearrangement uses TRBV5-1 and TRBJ1-1. The origin of this receptor is a man aged 18 to 69 in good health. Sequenced input: blood T cells: a sorted CD56 or NKG2C T cell subset, CD4+ or CD8+ T cells, or bulk PBMC T cells (not recorded which). The CDR3 loop is CASSLKSSTEAFF.